The sequence of this T cell receptor beta chain was determined in a study of T cell responses to AZD1222 COVID-19 vaccine. As regards this clone: The antigen is unknown.

Some clones are missing from TCRdb's copy, which holds only in-frame ones; the method was immunoSEQ multiplex PCR. The data contain about 110,000 clones, 92% of them singletons. Second doses were pooled across both intervals (about 4 or about 12 weeks). Study-wide findings and caveats: Spike-wide vaccine-associated CD4 TCRs dominated at 160-218 and 743-854. Donors were largely white British and mainly female; clonal diversity was possibly underestimated.

This receptor was obtained from an adult who received the AZD1222 COVID-19 vaccine. This material consisted of peripheral blood, taken 28 days after the second AZD1222 dose.

CDR3: CASSSSGDSNQPQHF. CDR3 nucleotides: TGTGCCAGCAGCTCGTCAGGGGATAGCAATCAGCCCCAGCATTTT. V gene TRBV7-6 combines with J gene TRBJ1-5, with a tentative D call TRBD1 (6 bases). The CDR3 sequence is 15 residues long. Between the trimmed V and J ends, which lost 4 bases and 0 bases, there was a span of 10 bases. CDR1 is SGHVS and CDR2 is FNYEAQ in the germline V gene. The full variable domain, completed using reference TRBV7-6 and TRBJ1-5, is GAGVSQSPRYKVTKRGQDVALRCDPISGHVSLYWYRQALGQGPEFLTYFNYEAQQDKSGLPNDRFSAERPEGSISTLTIQRTEQRDSAMYRCASSSSGDSNQPQHFGDGTRLSIL.